A single sample is the source of the 17 T cell receptor beta chains below, sequenced in a study of cytomegalovirus exposure and HLA in healthy donors. Only in-frame clones appear in the TCRdb table, and some are missing; sequencing was by immunoSEQ multiplex PCR. The sample carries roughly 90,000 clones, roughly 92% recorded once. The sample taken for sequencing was PBMCs. Every receptor here comes from a woman under 40 in good health and CMV-seropositive.

The V and J genes are TRBV7-2 and TRBJ2-3; the match to TRBD2 covers 7 bases. Germline trimming cut 3 bases from V and 1 base from J; bases unmatched to any gene: 16. Per the germline V gene, CDR1 is SGHTA and CDR2 is FQGNSA. This CDR3 is 19 amino acids long. In nucleotides, the CDR3 is TGTGCCAGCAGCTTGCTCGCCTTAGGGGCGGGAGTCGGCACAGATACGCAGTATTTT. Its translation is CASSLLALGAGVGTDTQYF.

This chain links TRBV29-1 with TRBJ1-2; D ambiguous. V lost 2 bases and J lost 7, with 5 bases in between. Germline CDR1 reads SQVTM; CDR2 reads ANQGSEA. This CDR3 is 10 amino acids long. The chain's CDR3 is CSVERGGYTF. The CDR3 DNA follows: TGCAGCGTTGAACGGGGTGGCTACACCTTC.

J is TRBJ1-3 and V is TRBV2; D is possibly TRBD1 (5 bases). CDR1 and CDR2 (germline): SNHLY, FYNNEI. The length of the CDR3 is 15 residues. V dropped 6 bases and J dropped 1 base, with 13 bases sitting between them. The CDR3 region is CASRPRQTSGNTIYF. CDR3 bases: TGTGCCAGCAGACCCAGACAGACGTCTGGAAACACCATATATTTT.

This chain joins TRBV30 and TRBJ2-7, with unresolved D. The germline CDR1 and CDR2 sequences are GTSNPN and SVGIG (reference sequence). The CDR3 consists of 12 residues. The V and J ends lost 6 bases and 6 bases respectively, with 15 bases between them. CDR3: CACSSLLVEQYF. The DNA of the CDR3 is TGTGCCTGTAGCTCGTTGCTTGTCGAGCAGTACTTC. Combining the CDR3 with reference TRBV30 and TRBJ2-7 gives the whole variable domain SQTIHQWPATLVQPVGSPLSLECTVEGTSNPNLYWYRQAAGRGLQLLFYSVGIGQISSEVPQNLSASRPQDRQFILSSKKLLLSDSGFYLCACSSLLVEQYFGPGTRLTVT.

Written as DNA, the CDR3 is TGTGCCAGCAGCGTCAGGGACAGGCGTTTCGGGGAAAAACTGTTTTTT. Encoded protein: CASSVRDRRFGEKLFF. The rearrangement joins TRBV7-9 to TRBJ1-4; 8 nucleotides align to TRBD1. CDR1 SEHNR and CDR2 FQNEAQ come from the germline V gene (reference sequence). Trimming cost V 5 bases and J 8 bases; bases outside gene matches: 13. The CDR3 length is 16 residues.

The chain has TRBV7-2 and TRBJ2-7, with D possibly being TRBD1 (6 bases). This CDR3 is 13 amino acids long. V lost 9 bases, J lost 0 bases, and 12 bases lay in between. Germline V CDR1 and CDR2: SGHTA, FQGNSA. DNA for the CDR3: TGTGCCAGTCAGACAGGTCCCTCCTACGAGCAGTACTTC. Protein product: CASQTGPSYEQYF.

The gene calls are TRBV9 and TRBJ1-1, with 8 bases identical to TRBD1. The CDR3 is 15 amino acids. Germline assignment: CDR1 SGDLS and CDR2 YYNGEE. V trimming: 3 bases; J trimming: 3 bases; junction bases outside the gene matches: 7. The CDR3 region has the DNA TGTGCCAGCAGCGCTGGACAGGGTGGGGACACTGAAGCTTTCTTT. It translates to CASSAGQGGDTEAFF.

This chain joins TRBV9 and TRBJ1-3, with a weak D call TRBD1 (6 bases). V lost 4 bases, J lost 0 bases, and 17 bases lay in between. This CDR3 is 17 amino acids long. Germline CDR1 is SGDLS and CDR2 is YYNGEE. In DNA form, the CDR3 reads TGTGCCAGCAGCTTGTCCGGGACAAAAGGCTCTGGAAACACCATATATTTT. Its protein product is CASSLSGTKGSGNTIYF.

J is TRBJ1-4 and V is TRBV28; a possible D gene is TRBD1 (6 bases). The V gene's germline CDR1 is MDHEN and CDR2 SYDVKM. V lost 5 bases and J lost 8, with 15 bases in between. The CDR3 has 14 residues. The CDR3 loop reads CASSLGTSGEKLFF. In DNA, the CDR3 is TGTGCCAGCAGTCTGGGGACAAGCGGAGAAAAACTGTTTTTT.

A word on this clone: The sample has other DNA sequences that encode this CDR3 too. The chain couples TRBV28 to TRBJ2-5; 10 bases align to TRBD2. CDR1 and CDR2 from the germline V gene are MDHEN and SYDVKM. The CDR3 spans 17 residues. Trimming took 1 base from V and 5 from J; bases not matched to a gene: 10. The CDR3 is CASSLFQGLANQETQYF. In nucleotides, the CDR3 is TGTGCCAGCAGTTTATTCCAGGGACTAGCGAATCAGGAGACCCAGTACTTC.

The chain links TRBV11-2 to TRBJ2-1; unclear D gene. This CDR3 has 12 residues. Germline V gene sequence: CDR1 SGHAT, CDR2 FQNNGV. V lost 3 bases, J lost 8 bases, and 8 bases lay in between. CDR3 loop: CASSFLGDEQFF. The CDR3 DNA reads TGTGCCAGCAGCTTTTTGGGCGATGAGCAGTTCTTC.

The chain recombines TRBV7-8 with TRBJ2-1; D is possibly TRBD2 (5 bases). V was shortened by 4 bases and J by 4 bases, with 17 bases between the two germline ends. CDR3 length equals 16 residues. Looked up from germline, CDR1 is SGHVS and CDR2 is FQNEAQ. The CDR3 here is CASSSAAATGYNEQFF. The CDR3, as DNA: TGTGCCAGCAGCTCCGCAGCGGCTACGGGGTACAATGAGCAGTTCTTC.

The chain joins TRBV27 to TRBJ1-5, with 7 bases matching TRBD1. This CDR3 region has 14 residues. Per the germline V gene, CDR1 is MNHEY and CDR2 is SMNVEV (reference sequence). Losses at the gene ends were 5 bases for V and 6 bases for J; bases not matched to a gene: 7. CDR3 nucleotides: TGTGCCAGCAGTCCCGCTGACAGGGTTCAGCCCCAGCATTTT. Translated, it gives CASSPADRVQPQHF.

The rearrangement links TRBV5-1 to TRBJ1-4; perhaps TRBD1 as D (6 bases). The CDR3 is made up of 15 amino acids. From germline, CDR1 is SGHRS and CDR2 YFSETQ. V lost 0 bases, J lost 5 bases, and 11 bases lay in between. For the CDR3, the DNA is TGCGCCAGCAGCTTGGCCAACAGGGTGAATGAAAAACTGTTTTTT. Amino acid sequence: CASSLANRVNEKLFF.

V is TRBV9 and J is TRBJ2-7; 10 bases are shared with TRBD1. CDR1 and CDR2 (germline): SGDLS, YYNGEE. The CDR3 is made up of 15 amino acids. J lost 3 bases, V lost 0 bases, and 3 bases had no gene match. CDR3 nucleotides: TGTGCCAGCAGCGTAGCTGGACAGGGGGGCTACGAGCAGTACTTC. As protein: CASSVAGQGGYEQYF. The full variable domain, in which reference TRBV9 and TRBJ2-7 provide the parts outside the CDR3, is DSGVTQTPKHLITATGQRVTLRCSPRSGDLSVYWYQQSLDQGLQFLIQYYNGEERAKGNILERFSAQQFPDLHSELNLSSLELGDSALYFCASSVAGQGGYEQYFGPGTRLTVT.

J is TRBJ2-3 and V is TRBV5-6; 11 bases fit TRBD2. Germline V gene lookup returns CDR1 SGHDT and CDR2 YYEEEE. V lost 1 base to trimming and J lost 7 bases; unmatched junction nucleotides: 5. The CDR3 consists of 15 residues. CDR3 sequence: CASSLRTSGGHTQYF. DNA for the CDR3: TGTGCCAGCAGCTTGAGAACTAGCGGGGGCCATACGCAGTATTTT.

This clone has just one count. The rearrangement uses TRBV5-1 and TRBJ2-3, with D possibly matching TRBD2 (7 bases). This CDR3 has 16 amino acids. Trimming left V 0 bases short and J 4 bases short, with 15 bases between. Per the germline V gene, CDR1 is SGHRS and CDR2 is YFSETQ. In nucleotides, the CDR3 is TGCGCCAGCAGCTTGGGAGCGAGGGGGGGTGCAGATACGCAGTATTTT. Protein sequence: CASSLGARGGADTQYF. Together with reference TRBV5-1 and TRBJ2-3, the CDR3 gives the full variable domain: KAGVTQTPRYLIKTRGQQVTLSCSPISGHRSVSWYQQTPGQGLQFLFEYFSETQRNKGNFPGRFSGRQFSNSRSEMNVSTLELGDSALYLCASSLGARGGADTQYFGPGTRLTVL.